The 6 T cell receptor beta chains presented below share a single source sample, sequenced in a study of cytomegalovirus exposure and HLA in healthy donors. PCR used 60 Vbeta primers and 13 Jbeta primers. TCRdb's table, derived via immunoSEQ multiplex PCR, lists solely in-frame clones and lacks some. The sample lists 110,000 to 150,000 clones; just under 80% were seen once. The specimen was PBMCs. The receptors stem from a man aged 30 to 45 in good health and CMV-seronegative.

The rearrangement links TRBV2 to TRBJ2-3; the match to TRBD2 covers 8 bases. Germline CDR1 reads SNHLY; CDR2 reads FYNNEI. This CDR3 is built from 15 residues. The junction had 8 bases not matched to a gene; V was cut back by 5 bases and J by 4 bases. DNA for the CDR3: TGTGCCAGCAGTACTAGCGGAGGAGGGGCAGATACGCAGTATTTT. Protein: CASSTSGGGADTQYF.

This clone came up once. V usage is TRBV6-5 and J usage is TRBJ1-5, with 7 nucleotides matching TRBD1. V shed 6 bases and J 3 bases; nucleotides not matched to a gene: 2. The CDR3 covers 13 residues. From germline, CDR1 is MNHEY and CDR2 SVGAGI. CDR3 residues: CASRRGPNQPQHF. CDR3 DNA sequence: TGTGCCAGCAGGAGGGGGCCCAATCAGCCCCAGCATTTT.

The chain links TRBV29-1 to TRBJ2-2; 11 nucleotides agree with TRBD2. This CDR3 is 16 amino acids long. V lost 6 bases to trimming and J lost 6 bases; unmatched junction nucleotides: 12. Germline assignment: CDR1 SQVTM and CDR2 ANQGSEA. This chain's CDR3 is CSVNSGTSGLSGELFF. CDR3 in DNA: TGCAGCGTGAATTCCGGGACTAGCGGTCTTTCCGGGGAGCTGTTTTTT.

This chain joins TRBV19 and TRBJ2-7; no clear D gene. Trimming left V 3 bases short and J 4 bases short, with 13 bases between. Germline CDR1 is LNHDA and CDR2 is SQIVND (reference sequence). CDR3 length: 14 amino acids. Here the CDR3 reads CASSIGGSGYEQYF. As DNA, the CDR3 is TGTGCCAGTAGTATTGGCGGCTCTGGATACGAGCAGTACTTC.

The CDR3 sequence: CASSPTAEGAVTGELFF. The CDR3 nucleotides read TGTGCCAGCAGCCCCACGGCGGAGGGGGCGGTCACCGGGGAGCTGTTTTTT. V usage is TRBV5-4 and J usage is TRBJ2-2, with D maybe TRBD1 (7 bases). The V end was cut by 4 bases, the J end by 4 bases, with 20 bases between. The germline V gene encodes CDR1 SGHNT and CDR2 YYREEE (reference sequence). The CDR3 sequence is 17 residues long.

This chain connects TRBV6-1 to TRBJ2-3; no definite D call. Trimming cost V 5 bases and J 0 bases, with 9 bases left between them. CDR1 is MNHNS, CDR2 SASEGT, per germline. This CDR3 comprises 14 residues. CDR3 sequence (DNA): TGTGCCAGCAGTTTTCTTACTAGCACAGATACGCAGTATTTT. The encoded protein is CASSFLTSTDTQYF.